The entry below gives a single T cell receptor (beta chain) sequence along with its context. Its target is unknown. This entry comes from a study of T cell responses to AZD1222 COVID-19 vaccine. Sequencing was performed with immunoSEQ multiplex PCR; in TCRdb, only in-frame clones are kept and a portion is missing. The table shows some 200,000 clones, with roughly 88% occurring only once. With 4 bases clipped from V and 8 bases from J, the junction kept 8 bases outside the gene matches. Germline assignment: CDR1 MNHEY and CDR2 SVGAGI. The CDR3 runs to 15 residues. Study results and limitations: Baseline seropositivity occurred in only six AZD1222 recipients.

This rearrangement joins TRBV6-5 to TRBJ1-4; 9 bases are a match to TRBD1. The source was peripheral blood, collected on day 0 of AZD1222 vaccination. The TCR sequence derives from an adult in good health. CDR3 in DNA: TGTGCCAGCAGTTCACCGGGACAGGGATCGGAAAAACTGTTTTTT. Translating it yields CASSSPGQGSEKLFF.